These 17 T cell receptor beta chains were sequenced from one sample in a study of tumor and adjacent non-tumor tissue in lung cancer. A modified ARM-PCR protocol with three rounds of nested PCR amplified TCRbeta. A single record per CDR3 protein comes from TCRdb applying MiXCR to the multiplex PCR reads. Of 85,000 or so distinct CDR3 sequences listed, more than 65% were seen once; the top ten hold about a fifth. RNA was extracted from bulk tissue without any cell sorting. More than 3 cm separated this lung sample from the edge of the tumor. Specimen: distant non-tumor lung tissue. The receptors shown here come from a woman in her 50s with non-small cell lung cancer.

CDR3 nucleotide sequence: TGTGCCAGCAGCTTAATAAGGGGGCTGGCAACGGACATCCAGAGCTATGGCTACACCTTC. The encoded protein is CASSLIRGLATDIQSYGYTF. The chain combines TRBV7-9 with TRBJ1-2, with TRBD1 matching over 7 bases. The CDR3 has 20 amino acids. V was pared by 2 bases and J by 4 bases, with 22 bases of the junction left unmatched. Germline V gene sequence: CDR1 SEHNR, CDR2 FQNEAQ (reference sequence).

The gene calls are TRBV4-1 and TRBJ1-5; D is ambiguous. Looked up from germline, CDR1 is MGHRA and CDR2 is YSYEKL. Trimming left V 1 base short and J 3 bases short, with 10 bases between. The CDR3 runs 15 residues. The CDR3 nucleotides read TGCGCCAGCAGCCAAGTAAGCGCATCCAATCAGCCCCAGCATTTT. Translated: CASSQVSASNQPQHF.

About this clonotype itself: This CDR3 fails to terminate in the conserved phenylalanine or tryptophan, so it likely reflects a read error. The DNA is omitted, as the CDR3 cannot be located on it reliably, and the CDR3 follows TCRdb's listing. This chain connects TRBV11-2 to TRBJ2-7; the table assigns TRBD1, which was not confirmed against the DNA. Germline assignment: CDR1 SGHAT and CDR2 FQNNGV. The CDR3 adds up to 14 amino acids, both ends counted. The CDR3 sequence is CSSSLTDTAHEEYS.

For this clonotype: No conserved phenylalanine or tryptophan ends this CDR3, so it is likely a read error. The gene calls are TRBV6-6 and TRBJ2-7; D might be TRBD2 (6 bases). The CDR3 is 14 residues long. CDR1 is MNHNY, CDR2 SVGAGI, per germline (reference sequence). Deletions cut 7 bases from V and 5 bases from J, with 18 bases between. The CDR3 spells CASTVMAGSDEQYL. The CDR3 region has the DNA TGTGCCAGCACCGTCATGGCGGGATCGGACGAGCAGTACTTG.

As for this clonotype: An end of the junction differs from the germline gene, which may be a read error. This rearrangement joins TRBV5-4 to TRBJ2-3; 13 bases agree with TRBD2. CDR3 size: 17 residues. Germline-derived CDR1 and CDR2 are SGHNT and YYREEE (reference sequence). The CDR3 bases are TGTGCCGGCAGACTAGGCGGACTAGCGGGAGTCGCAGATACGCAGTATTTT. It encodes CAGRLGGLAGVADTQYF.

To note about this clonotype: The germline gene is not matched at one end of the junction; a read error may be the cause. The chain employs TRBV29-1 and TRBJ1-1; TRBD1 is a possible D gene (5 bases). This CDR3 contains 16 residues. Looked up from germline, CDR1 is SQVTM and CDR2 is ANQGSEA. CDR3 in amino acids: CSIEGTPTALDTEAFF. The CDR3, as DNA: TGCAGCATTGAAGGGACCCCGACCGCTTTAGACACTGAGGCTTTTTTT.

This rearrangement joins TRBV6-1 to TRBJ1-1; no firm D call. CDR3 length: 12 amino acids. The germline gives CDR1 MNHNS, CDR2 SASEGT. Written as DNA, the CDR3 is TGTGTCATCAATTTGGTAAGAACTGAAGCTTTCTTT. It codes for CVINLVRTEAFF.

To note about this clonotype: An end of the junction does not agree with germline; a read error may underlie this. The chain couples TRBV12-3 or TRBV12-4 to TRBJ2-1, with TRBD2 as a possible D gene (6 bases). This CDR3 contains 14 residues. CDR3 in DNA: TGTGCCAGCGGGGTGACGAAGGACTACAACGAGCAGTTCTTC. This gives the protein CASGVTKDYNEQFF.

This clonotype has a count of ten or more. This chain joins TRBV12-3 or TRBV12-4 and TRBJ2-7, with TRBD1 matching over 7 bases. The CDR3 is made up of 13 amino acids. Trimming cost V 7 bases and J 6 bases; bases outside gene matches: 9. The CDR3 region has the DNA TGTGCCAGCACCCGGGACAGCCAACGCGAGCAGTACTTC. Its translation: CASTRDSQREQYF.

This clonotype has only one observation. The junction departs from germline at one end; a sequencing error may be responsible. This CDR3 is CGSSLLSGSTGELFF. CDR3 nucleotide sequence: TGCGGCAGCAGCCTTCTAAGCGGGTCCACCGGGGAGCTGTTTTTT. The chain links TRBV5-1 to TRBJ2-2; D is possibly TRBD2 (6 bases). Germline loops: CDR1 SGHRS, CDR2 YFSETQ. The CDR3 consists of 15 residues.

As for this clonotype: It is likely a read error, because the conserved phenylalanine at the end of the CDR3 is missing. The chain is built from TRBV20-1 and TRBJ1-1; D is undetermined. The CDR3 covers 13 residues. V was trimmed by 6 bases and J by 1 base, leaving 12 bases between them. Germline CDR1 DFQATT, CDR2 SNEGSKA (reference sequence). The CDR3 is CSAPPTSNTEAFL. The DNA for the CDR3 is TGCAGTGCCCCGCCGACTTCGAACACTGAAGCTTTCTTA.

V is TRBV7-8 and J is TRBJ2-1, with 7 bases identical to TRBD2. Germline loops: CDR1 SGHVS, CDR2 FQNEAQ. There are 15 residues in the CDR3. V was clipped by 1 base and J by 12 bases; unmatched bases: 12. The CDR3 is CASSLVWTSSIVQFF. As DNA, the CDR3 is TGTGCCAGCAGCTTAGTATGGACTAGTTCTATCGTGCAGTTCTTC.

The chain employs TRBV6-1 and TRBJ2-2; 8 bases align to TRBD2. V was clipped by 6 bases and J by 9 bases; unmatched bases: 15. The CDR3 covers 16 residues. Germline V CDR1 and CDR2: MNHNS, SASEGT. The CDR3 coding sequence is TGTGCCAGCAGGTCCGGGACTAGTGTTAACAGCCGGGAGCTGTTTTTT. Translating gives CASRSGTSVNSRELFF.

This clonotype was counted a few times. V gene TRBV29-1 combines with J gene TRBJ2-7, with D possibly matching TRBD2 (6 bases). Trimming cost V 8 bases and J 6 bases, with 14 bases left between them. The CDR3 runs to 11 residues. Germline lookup yields CDR1 SQVTM and CDR2 ANQGSEA. CDR3 amino acids: CSWAGLGEQYF. DNA for the CDR3: TGCAGCTGGGCGGGATTGGGCGAGCAGTACTTC.

Concerning this clonotype itself: A read error may account for a junction end that differs from germline. The rearrangement uses TRBV6-5 and TRBJ2-1; D is ambiguous. The CDR3 length is 17 residues. Germline loops: CDR1 MNHEY, CDR2 SVGAGI. CDR3 in amino acids: CASSYTFAPSSYNEQHF. CDR3 sequence (DNA): TGTGCCAGCAGTTACACCTTTGCCCCCAGCTCCTACAATGAGCAGCACTTC.

Comment on this clonotype: Sequence at one end of the junction differs from germline and may be a read error. V is TRBV6-5 and J is TRBJ2-2, with a weak D call TRBD2 (5 bases). CDR3 length equals 12 residues. Germline V CDR1 and CDR2: MNHEY, SVGAGI. The CDR3 loop reads CASIARTGELSF. The CDR3, as DNA: TGTGCCAGCATTGCCCGTACCGGGGAGCTGTCTTTT.

A word on this clonotype: This is likely a read error, given that the CDR3 carries no conserved phenylalanine or tryptophan at its end. V is TRBV6-5 and J is TRBJ2-1, with a tentative D call TRBD2 (5 bases). The CDR3 totals 15 residues. Germline lookup yields CDR1 MNHEY and CDR2 SVGAGI. Trimming shortened V by 7 bases and J by 2 bases, and 15 bases separated the two germline ends. The CDR3: CASTVTRSPYNEQFS. CDR3 DNA: TGTGCCAGCACCGTTACTAGGAGCCCCTACAATGAGCAGTTCTCC.